The 30 T cell receptor beta chains below all came from one sample that was sequenced in a study of beta chain features in type 1 diabetes. TCRB transcripts that were expressed got sequenced, as all of the isolated RNA had been reverse transcribed. Produced via immunoSEQ multiplex PCR; TCRdb's table is partial and in-frame only. The table records 250,000 to 300,000 clones, approximately 8% of them present only once. Material for sequencing was central memory CD4+ T cells from blood. The source is a woman aged 18-35 years in good health.

This chain joins TRBV19 and TRBJ2-5; D may match TRBD1 or TRBD2 (5 bases each). Deletions cut 3 bases from V and 2 bases from J, with 10 bases between. The CDR3 has 14 amino acids. The germline V gene encodes CDR1 LNHDA and CDR2 SQIVND (reference sequence). CDR3 in amino acids: CASSIGWGQETQYF. CDR3 in DNA: TGTGCCAGTAGTATTGGGTGGGGGCAAGAGACCCAGTACTTC. Supplemented by reference TRBV19 and TRBJ2-5, the full variable domain reads DGGITQSPKYLFRKEGQNVTLSCEQNLNHDAMYWYRQDPGQGLRLIYYSQIVNDFQKGDIAEGYSVSREKKESFPLTVTSAQKNPTAFYLCASSIGWGQETQYFGPGTRLLVL.

This chain uses TRBV27 with TRBJ2-7; D unresolved. The V end lost 3 bases, the J end lost 6 bases, and 12 bases lay between the germline ends. The length of the CDR3 is 13 residues. Germline V gene lookup returns CDR1 MNHEY and CDR2 SMNVEV (reference sequence). The CDR3, as DNA: TGTGCCAGCAGTTTTGGGCGCTCGGGCGAGCAGTACTTC. The encoded protein is CASSFGRSGEQYF.

The table lists this clone with many counts. The rearrangement uses TRBV7-2 and TRBJ2-5; the match to TRBD2 covers 12 bases. This CDR3 contains 15 residues. CDR1 is SGHTA and CDR2 is FQGNSA in the germline V gene. The trim removed 4 bases at V and 3 bases at J, leaving 3 bases unmatched. CDR3 sequence: CASSSLAGGKETQYF. The CDR3 coding sequence is TGTGCCAGCAGCTCCCTAGCGGGAGGGAAAGAGACCCAGTACTTC. Full variable domain (remainder filled in from reference TRBV7-2 and TRBJ2-5): GAGVSQSPSNKVTEKGKDVELRCDPISGHTALYWYRQSLGQGLEFLIYFQGNSAPDKSGLPSDRFSAERTGGSVSTLTIQRTQQEDSAVYLCASSSLAGGKETQYFGPGTRLLVL.

This clone occurred a few times. This sequence joins TRBV6-5 and TRBJ2-2, with D unresolved. Trimming shortened V by 6 bases and J by 0 bases, and 8 bases separated the two germline ends. The CDR3 runs 14 residues. Per germline, CDR1 MNHEY and CDR2 SVGAGI. The CDR3 DNA is TGTGCCAGCAGGGTTACTTCGAACACCGGGGAGCTGTTTTTT. Translation: CASRVTSNTGELFF.

This clone appeared a few times. The chain links TRBV5-1 to TRBJ1-2; 7 bases align to TRBD1. The ends lost 4 bases at V and 5 bases at J; junction bases unmatched: 11. Germline CDR1 is SGHRS and CDR2 is YFSETQ. The CDR3 is 15 amino acids. The CDR3 nucleotides are TGCGCCAGCAGCCCCGGCATCGACAGGGATTATGGCTACACCTTC. Protein sequence: CASSPGIDRDYGYTF.

The V call is TRBV27, the J call TRBJ2-1, with 8 bases matching TRBD2. The germline CDR1 and CDR2 sequences are MNHEY and SMNVEV (reference sequence). CDR3 length equals 15 residues. Unmatched junction bases numbered 9, after V lost 5 bases and J lost 6 bases. This CDR3 reads CASSPARGGFNEQFF. The CDR3 bases are TGTGCCAGCAGTCCCGCCCGGGGGGGGTTCAATGAGCAGTTCTTC.

The sample holds a few counts of this clone. The rearrangement joins TRBV29-1 to TRBJ1-3; perhaps TRBD1 as D (6 bases). Germline CDR1 reads SQVTM; CDR2 reads ANQGSEA. The V end was cut by 6 bases, the J end by 0 bases, with 15 bases between. The CDR3 has 15 residues. CDR3 region: CSVRVGGRSGNTIYF. Written as DNA, the CDR3 is TGCAGCGTCAGAGTAGGGGGACGCTCTGGAAACACCATATATTTT.

There are many counts of this clone. This chain joins TRBV27 and TRBJ1-1; maybe TRBD1 (5 bases). The length of the CDR3 is 11 residues. Germline CDR1 is MNHEY and CDR2 is SMNVEV (reference sequence). Trimming pared 11 bases from V and 7 bases from J, leaving 14 bases between. DNA of the CDR3: TGTGCCGGCCACTACAGGCTTGAAGCTTTCTTT. Translated, it gives CAGHYRLEAFF.

Worth noting for this clone: A much larger clonotype is one base distant, so this may be a read error. The genes are TRBV14 and TRBJ2-5; no firm D call. This CDR3 spans 13 amino acids. Deletions cut 4 bases from V and 1 base from J, with 7 bases between. CDR1 SGHDN and CDR2 FVKESK come from the germline V gene. Written as DNA, the CDR3 is TGTGCCAGCAGCCCACGGATCCAAGAGACCCAGTACTTC. It translates to CASSPRIQETQYF.

The chain combines TRBV4-3 with TRBJ2-6; possible D gene TRBD1, 5 bases. Trimming removed 3 bases at V and 0 bases at J, with 18 bases between. The CDR3 extends over 19 amino acids. Germline V gives CDR1 LGHNA, CDR2 YSLEER. CDR3 in amino acids: CASSQGTQGSLSGANVLTF. For the CDR3, the DNA is TGCGCCAGCAGCCAGGGAACCCAGGGATCCCTCTCTGGGGCCAACGTCCTGACTTTC.

This clone was detected ten times or more. The CDR3 is CASSLREGGNIQYF. The CDR3 DNA reads TGTGCCAGCAGTCTGAGGGAGGGAGGAAACATTCAGTACTTC. The gene calls are TRBV7-2 and TRBJ2-4, with 7 bases fitting TRBD2. V shed 6 bases and J 6 bases; nucleotides not matched to a gene: 8. CDR1 and CDR2 from the germline V gene are SGHTA and FQGNSA. The CDR3 runs to 14 residues.

The chain carries TRBV2 and TRBJ2-5; no clear D. Germline assignment: CDR1 SNHLY and CDR2 FYNNEI. The CDR3 sequence is 14 residues long. The V end was cut by 7 bases, the J end by 2 bases, with 14 bases between. CDR3 nucleotides: TGTGCCAGCAAATTCGGTAACCTACAAGAGACCCAGTACTTC. The encoded protein is CASKFGNLQETQYF.

V is TRBV23-1 and J is TRBJ1-2; D remains ambiguous. TRBV23-1 is an ORF, with its function uncertain. V shed 0 bases and J shed 8 bases, with 10 bases lying between them. CDR3 size: 13 residues. CDR3 protein: CASSQSLSLGYTF. In DNA form, the CDR3 reads TGCGCCAGCAGTCAATCGCTTAGCTTAGGCTACACCTTC.

This clone was detected a few times. This rearrangement joins TRBV27 to TRBJ1-5; D ambiguous. V was clipped by 6 bases and J by 3 bases, with 15 bases between them. This CDR3 contains 15 residues. CDR1 is MNHEY, CDR2 SMNVEV, per germline (reference sequence). CDR3 DNA: TGTGCCAGCAGCCACAATGACCGGGACAATCAGCCCCAGCATTTT. Protein product: CASSHNDRDNQPQHF.

The chain recombines TRBV7-2 with TRBJ1-6, with 8 positions matching TRBD1. Germline V lookup: CDR1 SGHTA, CDR2 FQGNSA. This CDR3 has 15 amino acids. Losses at the gene ends were 5 bases for V and 10 bases for J; bases not matched to a gene: 10. In nucleotides, the CDR3 is TGTGCCAGCAGCACCTTAGGACAGGGATCATCACCCCTCCACTTT. Its translation: CASSTLGQGSSPLHF.

This clone occurred many times. This sequence joins TRBV5-8 and TRBJ2-1; no firm D call. V gave up 6 bases and J gave up 8 bases, with 9 bases separating them. Germline CDR1 and CDR2: SGHTS and YDEGEE. The CDR3 is 11 residues long. The CDR3 is CASTRNYEQFF. The CDR3 DNA follows: TGTGCCAGCACCCGGAACTATGAGCAGTTCTTC.

The rearrangement links TRBV7-9 to TRBJ2-7; weak D call: TRBD1 (5 bases). With 5 bases removed from V and 1 base from J, the gap between germline ends came to 9 bases. The CDR3 is 13 amino acids. From germline, CDR1 is SEHNR and CDR2 FQNEAQ (reference sequence). The CDR3 spells CASSTTGSYEQYV. The DNA of the CDR3 is TGTGCCAGCAGCACCACAGGATCCTACGAGCAGTACGTC.

This clone was found a few times. This sequence joins TRBV7-2 and TRBJ2-3, with D perhaps matching TRBD2 (6 bases). The V end lost 1 base, the J end lost 7 bases, and 15 bases lay between the germline ends. The CDR3 is 15 amino acids. Germline V gene data show CDR1 as SGHTA and CDR2 as FQGNSA. CDR3 coding DNA: TGTGCCAGCAGCTTAGGGTCATCCGGGGGAAATACGCAGTATTTT. Amino acids: CASSLGSSGGNTQYF.

This clone occurred many times. The V call is TRBV14, the J call TRBJ1-6; 8 positions agree with TRBD1. CDR3 size: 15 residues. Per the germline V gene, CDR1 is SGHDN and CDR2 is FVKESK. J gave up 9 bases and V 4 bases, and 8 bases lay outside the gene matches. As DNA, the CDR3 is TGTGCCAGCAGCCGGACAGGGACCGGGGTTTCACCCCTCCACTTT. Protein product: CASSRTGTGVSPLHF. The full variable domain, in which reference TRBV14 and TRBJ1-6 provide the parts outside the CDR3, is EAGVTQFPSHSVIEKGQTVTLRCDPISGHDNLYWYRRVMGKEIKFLLHFVKESKQDESGMPNNRFLAERTGGTYSTLKVQPAELEDSGVYFCASSRTGTGVSPLHFGNGTRLTVT.

The sample holds many counts of this clone. V usage is TRBV28 and J usage is TRBJ2-7; perhaps TRBD2 as D (5 bases). CDR1 MDHEN and CDR2 SYDVKM come from the germline V gene. V was shortened by 5 bases and J by 5 bases, with 22 bases between the two germline ends. The CDR3 is 16 amino acids. This CDR3 reads CASSGALGGLGDEQYF. Here the CDR3 DNA reads TGTGCCAGCAGTGGAGCCCTCGGCGGGCTAGGCGACGAGCAGTACTTC.

A few counts support this clone. The V call is TRBV11-2, the J call TRBJ2-2; D perhaps matches TRBD1 (6 bases). Germline CDR1 SGHAT, CDR2 FQNNGV. This CDR3 comprises 15 residues. Trimming left V 4 bases short and J 5 bases short, with 14 bases between. The chain's CDR3 is CASSSGDLWTGELFF. The CDR3 DNA reads TGTGCCAGCAGCTCAGGGGACCTGTGGACCGGGGAGCTGTTTTTT.

The chain is built from TRBV6-1 and TRBJ2-1, with D perhaps matching TRBD2 (6 bases). V was trimmed by 6 bases and J by 3 bases, leaving 15 bases between them. The CDR3 loop spans 15 amino acids. The germline gives CDR1 MNHNS, CDR2 SASEGT. This CDR3 is CASRRDLGLYNEQFF. DNA for the CDR3: TGTGCCAGCAGGAGGGATTTGGGACTCTACAATGAGCAGTTCTTC.

This clone has more than one count but fewer than ten. The rearrangement uses TRBV7-2 and TRBJ2-7; D is tentatively TRBD1 or TRBD2 (5 bases each). Germline CDR1 is SGHTA and CDR2 is FQGNSA. The V end lost 5 bases, the J end lost 2 bases, and 13 bases lay between the germline ends. This CDR3 has 14 amino acids. The CDR3 nucleotides are TGTGCCAGCAGCCTCTACGGGACGGCCTACGAGCAGTACTTC. Translation gives CASSLYGTAYEQYF.

The CDR3 DNA follows: TGTGCCAGCAGCTATAGACAGCTCCAAGAGACCCAGTACTTC. This sequence encodes CASSYRQLQETQYF. This chain uses TRBV7-2 with TRBJ2-5; a weak D match, TRBD1 (5 bases). Per germline, CDR1 SGHTA and CDR2 FQGNSA. V was shortened by 4 bases and J by 1 base, with 10 bases between the two germline ends. The CDR3 consists of 14 residues. Supplemented by reference TRBV7-2 and TRBJ2-5, the full variable domain reads GAGVSQSPSNKVTEKGKDVELRCDPISGHTALYWYRQSLGQGLEFLIYFQGNSAPDKSGLPSDRFSAERTGGSVSTLTIQRTQQEDSAVYLCASSYRQLQETQYFGPGTRLLVL.

This clone has at least ten counts. The chain combines TRBV27 with TRBJ2-3, with D possibly TRBD1 on 5 matching bases. This CDR3 has 13 amino acids. Per germline, CDR1 MNHEY and CDR2 SMNVEV (reference sequence). Trimming cost V 10 bases and J 0 bases, with 11 bases left between them. The CDR3 nucleotides read TGTGCCATCTCGACAGCGAGCACAGATACGCAGTATTTT. The encoded protein is CAISTASTDTQYF.

The chain joins TRBV18 to TRBJ2-1; D is unclear. The CDR3 totals 14 residues. Trimming shortened V by 0 bases and J by 4 bases, and 7 bases separated the two germline ends. Germline loops: CDR1 KGHSH, CDR2 LQKENI. CDR3 sequence (DNA): TGTGCCAGCTCACCACCGGCCACGTACAATGAGCAGTTCTTC. Protein sequence: CASSPPATYNEQFF.

This clone was seen a handful of times. This chain uses TRBV2 with TRBJ1-5, with no clear D. This CDR3 has 16 amino acids. Trimming cost V 2 bases and J 0 bases, with 11 bases left between them. Germline CDR1 SNHLY, CDR2 FYNNEI. The CDR3 nucleotides read TGTGCCAGCAGTGAAAACCACCCTTATAGCAATCAGCCCCAGCATTTT. This codes for CASSENHPYSNQPQHF.

The rearrangement joins TRBV5-6 to TRBJ1-2; no clear D gene. This CDR3 contains 14 residues. V gave up 0 bases and J gave up 4 bases, with 10 bases separating them. CDR1 and CDR2 (germline): SGHDT, YYEEEE. The CDR3 coding sequence is TGTGCCAGCAGCTTGGAATCCAGGAGCTATGGCTACACCTTC. It encodes CASSLESRSYGYTF.

This clone was detected many times. The chain uses TRBV7-6 and TRBJ1-5, with unresolved D. The germline V and J ends were trimmed by 5 bases and 4 bases, with 9 bases remaining between them. This CDR3 is 13 amino acids long. CDR1 is SGHVS and CDR2 is FNYEAQ in the germline V gene. The chain's CDR3 is CASSRQRNQPQHF. As DNA, the CDR3 is TGTGCCAGCAGCAGGCAGAGAAATCAGCCCCAGCATTTT.

This clone was detected a few times. The gene calls are TRBV5-6 and TRBJ2-7; D is undetermined. The germline gives CDR1 SGHDT, CDR2 YYEEEE. Trimming pared 1 base from V and 2 bases from J, leaving 13 bases between. This CDR3 comprises 15 residues. Here the CDR3 DNA reads TGTGCCAGCAGCTTGTCACCGGGTCAGACCTACGAGCAGTACTTC. It specifies CASSLSPGQTYEQYF.